Below are 31 T cell receptor beta chains sequenced from a single sample in a study of T cell repertoires in cytomegalovirus infection. No cognate antigen is known for these TCRs. A single record per CDR3 protein comes from TCRdb applying MiXCR to the reads. The sample shows over 250,000 distinct CDR3 sequences, roughly a fifth of them seen only once. The specimen comprised cultured PBMCs, sampled from culture after CMV antigen stimulation. Receptors originate from a human donor in good health (CMV status not recorded). Some clones in this sample may be carry-over from other donors' samples.

The chain is built from TRBV2 and TRBJ2-1; 13 bases agree with TRBD2. This CDR3 comprises 18 residues. Germline V gene lookup returns CDR1 SNHLY and CDR2 FYNNEI. The V segment lost 4 bases and the J segment 7 bases; nucleotides outside the gene matches: 13. The CDR3 DNA is TGTGCCAGCAGTGTGACTAGCGGGAGGCCCCGCTTGGGGAATGAGCAGTTCTTC. Translated, it gives CASSVTSGRPRLGNEQFF.

Many counts were recorded for this clonotype. The chain is built from TRBV7-8 and TRBJ2-5, with TRBD2 matching over 13 bases. The V gene end was trimmed by 1 base and the J gene end by 5 bases; junction bases not matched to a gene: 16. CDR1 and CDR2 from the germline V gene are SGHVS and FQNEAQ. This CDR3 has 20 residues. The CDR3 region is CASSLVHRGRGLAGVETQYF. CDR3 in DNA: TGTGCCAGCAGCTTAGTACACAGGGGGAGAGGACTAGCGGGAGTGGAGACCCAGTACTTC.

Only a few counts were recorded for this clonotype. This sequence joins TRBV12-3 or TRBV12-4 and TRBJ2-7; TRBD1 aligns across 8 bases. CDR3 length: 15 amino acids. Losses at the gene ends were 6 bases for V and 5 bases for J; bases not matched to a gene: 12. CDR3 loop: CASSPDHGQGHEQYF. Written as DNA, the CDR3 is TGTGCCAGCAGCCCTGACCATGGACAGGGTCACGAGCAGTACTTC.

The chain's CDR3 is CATQAGQNTGELFF. CDR3 nucleotide sequence: TGTGCCACTCAAGCGGGGCAGAACACCGGGGAGCTGTTTTTT. The chain carries TRBV7-2 and TRBJ2-2; TRBD2 agrees at 7 bases. Germline CDR1 SGHTA, CDR2 FQGNSA. J gave up 1 base and V 10 bases, and 6 bases lay outside the gene matches. CDR3 size: 14 residues.

This clonotype was seen a handful of times. The chain recombines TRBV7-2 with TRBJ2-6; D perhaps matches TRBD1 (5 bases). V gave up 1 base and J gave up 5 bases, with 12 bases separating them. This CDR3 is 16 amino acids long. Germline CDR1 is SGHTA and CDR2 is FQGNSA. CDR3 amino acids: CASSLGGRVRANVLTF. DNA of the CDR3: TGTGCCAGCAGCTTAGGGGGCCGTGTCCGGGCCAACGTCCTGACTTTC.

This clonotype was counted a few times. The gene calls are TRBV5-6 and TRBJ2-1, with 9 bases identical to TRBD2. J was trimmed by 1 base and V by 0 bases; bases with no gene match: 20. CDR1 and CDR2 from the germline V gene are SGHDT and YYEEEE. This CDR3 has 22 amino acids. The CDR3 DNA reads TGTGCCAGCAGCTTGGGTGGTCAACCAGGGGGACTAGCTATCTTGTCCTACAATGAGCAGTTCTTC. It codes for CASSLGGQPGGLAILSYNEQFF.

The chain joins TRBV4-1 to TRBJ1-3; D ambiguous. CDR3 size: 15 residues. Trimming removed 0 bases at V and 0 bases at J, with 6 bases between. Germline V gene sequence: CDR1 MGHRA, CDR2 YSYEKL. As DNA, the CDR3 is TGCGCCAGCAGCCAAGAACGCCTCTCTGGAAACACCATATATTTT. Protein product: CASSQERLSGNTIYF.

This clonotype was counted a few times. J is TRBJ2-7 and V is TRBV4-2, with TRBD2 matching over 10 bases. Germline CDR1 LGHNA, CDR2 YNFKEQ. The J segment lost 3 bases and the V segment lost 0 bases, leaving 8 bases of the junction unmatched. The CDR3 has 17 residues. CDR3 sequence reads: CASSQDWASGSFYEQYF. The CDR3, as DNA: TGTGCCAGCAGCCAAGATTGGGCTAGCGGGAGTTTCTACGAGCAGTACTTC.

This clonotype occurred many times. The rearrangement joins TRBV5-1 to TRBJ1-3, with unresolved D. Germline V gene data show CDR1 as SGHRS and CDR2 as YFSETQ. This CDR3 has 13 amino acids. V was cut by 2 bases and J by 4 bases, with 7 bases left in between. For the CDR3, the DNA is TGCGCCAGCAGCTTTGCGGAGGGAAACACCATATATTTT. It translates to CASSFAEGNTIYF.

The table lists this clonotype with a few counts. The gene calls are TRBV12-3 or TRBV12-4 and TRBJ2-7, with 7 positions matching TRBD2. The junction had 10 bases not matched to a gene; V was cut back by 5 bases and J by 3 bases. CDR3 length: 15 amino acids. This CDR3 is CASSAGRRGIYEQYF. CDR3 DNA sequence: TGTGCCAGCAGTGCGGGACGGCGGGGGATCTACGAGCAGTACTTC.

The rearrangement joins TRBV20-1 to TRBJ1-6, with D unclear. CDR1 and CDR2 (germline): DFQATT, SNEGSKA (reference sequence). This CDR3 comprises 16 residues. The germline V and J ends were trimmed by 3 bases and 4 bases, with 16 bases remaining between them. Written as DNA, the CDR3 is TGCAGTGCTAGTCGCGGGGTAGCCCTGTATAATTCACCCCTCCACTTT. As protein: CSASRGVALYNSPLHF.

This chain connects TRBV2 to TRBJ2-5, with D tentatively TRBD2 (6 bases). This CDR3 is 19 amino acids long. Trimming stripped 8 bases from V and 0 bases from J, with 28 bases between. Per germline, CDR1 SNHLY and CDR2 FYNNEI. The CDR3 loop reads CASHIISGTNPQHQETQYF. The CDR3 coding sequence is TGTGCCAGCCACATAATTAGCGGAACAAACCCCCAACACCAAGAGACCCAGTACTTC.

In this sample, this clonotype turned up a few times. This sequence joins TRBV19 and TRBJ1-4, with D possibly being TRBD1 (5 bases). Trimming took 3 bases from V and 5 from J, leaving 10 bases between them. The CDR3 runs to 14 residues. In germline, CDR1 is LNHDA, CDR2 SQIVND (reference sequence). This chain's CDR3 is CASSIDSSNEKLFF. The CDR3 region has the DNA TGTGCCAGTAGTATCGACAGCTCGAATGAAAAACTGTTTTTT. The variable domain in full, with the rest retrieved from reference TRBV19 and TRBJ1-4, is DGGITQSPKYLFRKEGQNVTLSCEQNLNHDAMYWYRQDPGQGLRLIYYSQIVNDFQKGDIAEGYSVSREKKESFPLTVTSAQKNPTAFYLCASSIDSSNEKLFFGSGTQLSVL.

A word on this clonotype: At one boundary the junction diverges from the germline segment, which might be a read error. The chain has TRBV28 and TRBJ1-5, with 10 bases identical to TRBD1. Germline values: CDR1 MDHEN, CDR2 SYDVKM. The CDR3 sequence is 18 residues long. CDR3 nucleotide sequence: TGTGCCAGCAGTACCCCGGGACAGGGGTCTCATTGGAATCATCCCCAGCATTTT. Translating it yields CASSTPGQGSHWNHPQHF. Based on the CDR3 plus reference TRBV28 and TRBJ1-5, the full variable domain is DVKVTQSSRYLVKRTGEKVFLECVQDMDHENMFWYRQDPGLGLRLIYFSYDVKMKEKGDIPEGYSVSREKKERFSLILESASTNQTSMYLCASSTPGQGSHWNHPQHFGDGTRLSIL.

V usage is TRBV30 and J usage is TRBJ2-3; TRBD2 matches at 8 bases. V shed 4 bases and J 1 base; nucleotides not matched to a gene: 4. The germline gives CDR1 GTSNPN, CDR2 SVGIG (reference sequence). CDR3 length equals 14 residues. The CDR3 DNA reads TGTGCCTGGACAACTAGCGGCGGCACAGATACGCAGTATTTT. It codes for CAWTTSGGTDTQYF.

This clonotype was recorded many times. This chain links TRBV7-2 with TRBJ2-3; maybe TRBD1 (6 bases). The V and J ends lost 1 base and 2 bases respectively, with 13 bases between them. The CDR3 totals 16 residues. The germline V gene has CDR1 SGHTA and CDR2 FQGNSA. In DNA, the CDR3 is TGTGCCAGCAGCTTAGTTTTTCCAGGGGTCACAGATACGCAGTATTTT. Residues: CASSLVFPGVTDTQYF.

In this sample, this clonotype turned up many times. The V call is TRBV18, the J call TRBJ2-7; 7 bases are shared with TRBD2. V lost 2 bases, J lost 5 bases, and 9 bases stayed unmatched. Germline CDR1 reads KGHSH; CDR2 reads LQKENI. This CDR3 is built from 15 residues. CDR3 sequence: CASSPGDYRVHEQYF. The CDR3 DNA is TGTGCCAGCTCACCAGGGGACTATCGCGTCCACGAGCAGTACTTC.

This chain uses TRBV7-4 with TRBJ2-6; D remains unclear. Germline V CDR1 and CDR2: SGHVT, SQSDAQ. The CDR3 has 14 residues. The V and J ends lost 5 bases and 0 bases respectively, with 5 bases between them. The CDR3 is CASSAVSGANVLTF. Here the CDR3 DNA reads TGTGCCAGCAGCGCCGTCTCTGGGGCCAACGTCCTGACTTTC.

The chain couples TRBV18 to TRBJ1-6, with no clear D. V gave up 3 bases and J gave up 10 bases, with 7 bases separating them. Germline V gene lookup returns CDR1 KGHSH and CDR2 LQKENI. This CDR3 is built from 12 residues. CDR3 loop: CASSPPGSPLHF. CDR3 DNA: TGTGCCAGCTCACCGCCGGGCTCACCCCTCCACTTT.

There are many counts of this clonotype. CDR3 bases: TGTGCCAGCAGCGATTGGGCTCAGCCCCAGCATTTT. The encoded protein is CASSDWAQPQHF. V and J are TRBV7-2 and TRBJ1-5; D call uncertain. The V end was cut by 5 bases, the J end by 6 bases, with 8 bases between. The CDR3 loop spans 12 amino acids. CDR1 and CDR2 (germline): SGHTA, FQGNSA.

In its sample, this clonotype was seen many times. The CDR3 is CASSPLTISVLNQPQHF. Written as DNA, the CDR3 is TGTGCCAGCAGTCCACTCACAATATCTGTTCTCAATCAGCCCCAGCATTTT. The chain uses TRBV27 and TRBJ1-5; the D is unclear. Trimming left V 5 bases short and J 3 bases short, with 20 bases between. CDR1 is MNHEY, CDR2 SMNVEV, per germline (reference sequence). CDR3 size: 17 residues.

This clonotype turned up a few times. This chain uses TRBV11-2 with TRBJ2-2, with 7 bases aligning to TRBD1. Germline V gene lookup returns CDR1 SGHAT and CDR2 FQNNGV. The CDR3 totals 15 residues. The V gene end was trimmed by 2 bases and the J gene end by 6 bases; junction bases not matched to a gene: 6. The CDR3 DNA reads as TGTGCCAGCAGCTTAATTAAGGGGGCGGCCGGGGAGCTGTTTTTT. Amino acids: CASSLIKGAAGELFF. The full variable domain, in which reference TRBV11-2 and TRBJ2-2 provide the parts outside the CDR3, is EAGVAQSPRYKIIEKRQSVAFWCNPISGHATLYWYQQILGQGPKLLIQFQNNGVVDDSQLPKDRFSAERLKGVDSTLKIQPAKLEDSAVYLCASSLIKGAAGELFFGEGSRLTVL.

The genes are TRBV27 and TRBJ2-7; 8 bases match TRBD1. Germline CDR1 is MNHEY and CDR2 is SMNVEV (reference sequence). CDR3 size: 13 residues. Trimming at V came to 1 base and at J to 7 bases, leaving 3 bases not matched to a gene. CDR3 nucleotides: TGTGCCAGCAGTTTATTAACAGGGGGAGAGCAGTACTTC. Protein product: CASSLLTGGEQYF.

CDR3 region: CSAILGGRGPETQYF. CDR3 sequence (DNA): TGCAGTGCTATTCTCGGCGGGAGAGGCCCAGAGACCCAGTACTTC. This chain connects TRBV20-1 to TRBJ2-5; 7 nucleotides agree with TRBD2. The CDR3 spans 15 residues. The V segment lost 4 bases and the J segment 4 bases; nucleotides outside the gene matches: 12. Per the germline V gene, CDR1 is DFQATT and CDR2 is SNEGSKA (reference sequence).

The sample holds a few counts of this clonotype. This chain joins TRBV2 and TRBJ1-5; D is unresolved. This CDR3 is built from 16 residues. The V end lost 4 bases, the J end lost 1 base, and 14 bases lay between the germline ends. CDR1 is SNHLY and CDR2 is FYNNEI in the germline V gene. The CDR3 region has the DNA TGTGCCAGCAGTGTATTGGGCCCTAGGAGCAATCAGCCCCAGCATTTT. Protein: CASSVLGPRSNQPQHF.

This clonotype showed up just a few times. The chain carries TRBV6-6 and TRBJ1-1, with D hard to call. V dropped 7 bases and J dropped 6 bases, with 9 bases sitting between them. The germline gives CDR1 MNHNY, CDR2 SVGAGI (reference sequence). This CDR3 region has 11 residues. CDR3 nucleotides: TGTGCCAGCACCCGAGGACCTGAAGCTTTCTTT. It encodes CASTRGPEAFF.

The genes are TRBV5-6 and TRBJ1-2; D perhaps matches TRBD1 (5 bases). CDR1 SGHDT and CDR2 YYEEEE come from the germline V gene. CDR3 size: 13 residues. Trimming stripped 3 bases from V and 3 bases from J, with 9 bases between. The CDR3 reads CASSSRGDYGYTF. DNA of the CDR3: TGTGCCAGCAGCTCCCGAGGGGACTATGGCTACACCTTC.

At least ten counts were recorded for this clonotype. V is TRBV7-2 and J is TRBJ2-7, with 8 bases lining up with TRBD2. The germline CDR1 and CDR2 sequences are SGHTA and FQGNSA. The CDR3 runs 15 residues. The J segment lost 2 bases and the V segment lost 0 bases, leaving 3 bases of the junction unmatched. Here the CDR3 reads CASSLAAGAAYEQYF. CDR3 sequence (DNA): TGTGCCAGCAGCTTAGCAGCGGGGGCCGCCTACGAGCAGTACTTC.

Worth noting for this clonotype: Compared with germline, one end of the junction differs, possibly owing to a read error. V usage is TRBV7-6 and J usage is TRBJ1-1; possibly TRBD1 for D (5 bases). CDR3 length: 14 amino acids. CDR1 SGHVS and CDR2 FNYEAQ come from the germline V gene. The CDR3 here is CASRASGLNTEAYF. In nucleotides, the CDR3 is TGTGCCAGCCGAGCCTCGGGGCTGAACACTGAAGCTTACTTT.

This clonotype turned up a few times. This sequence joins TRBV7-3 and TRBJ1-4; the D is unclear. The CDR3 length is 15 residues. The germline V gene encodes CDR1 SGHTA and CDR2 FQGTGA. The V end was cut by 4 bases, the J end by 4 bases, with 13 bases between. CDR3 protein: CASSSPDRRNEKLFF. For the CDR3, the DNA is TGTGCCAGCAGCTCCCCGGACCGACGTAATGAAAAACTGTTTTTT.

The chain links TRBV7-6 to TRBJ2-5, with 7 positions matching TRBD2. Trimming cost V 5 bases and J 5 bases; bases outside gene matches: 5. The CDR3 has 13 amino acids. The germline V gene encodes CDR1 SGHVS and CDR2 FNYEAQ. The CDR3 sequence is CASSTGLVETQYF. The CDR3 DNA sequence: TGTGCCAGCAGCACCGGACTAGTGGAGACCCAGTACTTC.